One and the same sample provided the 13 T cell receptor beta chains below, sequenced in a study of regulatory T cells in long-lasting Graves disease. TCR beta libraries were built with iRepertoire HTBI primers and Arm-PCR of CDR3 regions. TCRdb redid the calling of the multiplex PCR reads with MiXCR, one entry per CDR3 protein. The table records approximately 400,000 distinct CDR3 sequences, roughly 25% of them present only once. Time point described: persistent/refractory GD, antithyroid drugs over 5 years with positive TRAb. Extracted PBMC RNA gave rise to the TCR library. Source: peripheral blood mononuclear cells (PBMCs), taken when the disease was refractory, from a patient treated with antithyroid drugs. The receptors come from a woman between 40 and 55 years old with Graves disease.

This clonotype was picked up many times. V and J are TRBV6-5 and TRBJ2-6, with 7 positions matching TRBD1. CDR1 MNHEY and CDR2 SVGAGI come from the germline V gene. V was pared by 2 bases and J by 3 bases, with 10 bases of the junction left unmatched. The CDR3 spans 18 residues. The CDR3 region is CASSYPAKRGLGANVLTF. CDR3 in DNA: TGTGCCAGCAGTTACCCCGCTAAAAGGGGGCTTGGGGCCAACGTCCTGACTTTC.

This sequence joins TRBV7-3 and TRBJ2-6; 8 nucleotides match TRBD2. There are 18 residues in the CDR3. After removal of 5 bases from V and 0 bases from J, the junction contained 9 bases not matched to a gene. Germline V lookup: CDR1 SGHTA, CDR2 FQGTGA. The CDR3 coding sequence is TGTGCCAGCAGCCCCCTACTAGCGGCAAGCTCTGGGGCCAACGTCCTGACTTTC. It encodes CASSPLLAASSGANVLTF.

The chain carries TRBV5-1 and TRBJ1-1; D gene uncertain. Trimming shortened V by 4 bases and J by 3 bases, and 25 bases separated the two germline ends. CDR1 and CDR2 from the germline V gene are SGHRS and YFSETQ. The CDR3 length is 18 residues. DNA of the CDR3: TGCGCCAGCAGCCGCTTCGGCTACAAGACCACACGTGACACTGAAGCTTTCTTT. It yields the protein CASSRFGYKTTRDTEAFF.

This clonotype turned up a few times. The chain employs TRBV6-1 and TRBJ2-7; the D gene could be TRBD1 or TRBD2 (5 bases each). This CDR3 is 15 amino acids long. V lost 5 bases, J lost 6 bases, and 20 bases lay in between. The germline CDR1 and CDR2 sequences are MNHNS and SASEGT. The DNA of the CDR3 is TGTGCCAGCAGTCCATTCGTACGGGGCAACCTCGAGCAGTACTTC. Residues: CASSPFVRGNLEQYF.

Only a few counts were recorded for this clonotype. This chain joins TRBV6-2 or TRBV6-3 and TRBJ2-1, with D perhaps TRBD2 (5 bases). This CDR3 is built from 14 residues. From germline, CDR1 is MNHEY and CDR2 SVGEGT. V gave up 8 bases and J gave up 5 bases, with 16 bases separating them. CDR3 sequence reads: CASSSEGGDNEQFF. In DNA form, the CDR3 reads TGTGCCAGCTCAAGCGAAGGAGGCGACAATGAGCAGTTCTTC.

The V call is TRBV11-2, the J call TRBJ2-5, with TRBD2 identical over 8 bases. The J call may be faulty, since TRBJ2-1 better matches the DNA end. CDR1 is SGHAT, CDR2 FQNNGV, per germline. CDR3 length equals 17 residues. CDR3 bases: TGTGCCAGCAGCCGGATAAGATCGGGAGGGAAATACAATGAGCAGTTCTTC. Translated: CASSRIRSGGKYNEQFF.

The V call is TRBV28, the J call TRBJ2-6; 8 bases agree with TRBD1. This CDR3 has 20 amino acids. Germline trimming cut 6 bases from V and 1 base from J; bases unmatched to any gene: 17. Per germline, CDR1 MDHEN and CDR2 SYDVKM. The CDR3 bases are TGTGCCAGCAGGAATGTCCAGGGGGCGACGCAAGGGTCTGGGGCCAACGTCCTGACTTTC. This codes for CASRNVQGATQGSGANVLTF.

Regarding this clonotype: A much larger clone differs from this one at a single base, so this may be a read error. J is TRBJ1-5 and V is TRBV28, with a weak D call TRBD1 (6 bases). The DNA end lines up better with TRBJ2-3; the J call may be wrong. Germline V gene lookup returns CDR1 MDHEN and CDR2 SYDVKM. This CDR3 comprises 14 residues. The CDR3 loop is CASSLYREEQPQYF. In DNA form, the CDR3 reads TGTGCCAGCAGTTTGTACAGGGAAGAGCAGCCCCAGTATTTT.

The V call is TRBV30, the J call TRBJ1-5, with TRBD1 identical over 7 bases. Unmatched junction bases numbered 4, after V lost 4 bases and J lost 4 bases. CDR3 length equals 13 residues. Germline V gene sequence: CDR1 GTSNPN, CDR2 SVGIG (reference sequence). The CDR3 bases are TGTGCCTGGACCGGACAGGCAAATCAGCCCCAGCATTTT. Amino acids: CAWTGQANQPQHF. Based on the CDR3 plus reference TRBV30 and TRBJ1-5, the full variable domain is SQTIHQWPATLVQPVGSPLSLECTVEGTSNPNLYWYRQAAGRGLQLLFYSVGIGQISSEVPQNLSASRPQDRQFILSSKKLLLSDSGFYLCAWTGQANQPQHFGDGTRLSIL.

The CDR3 coding sequence is TGTGCCAGCAGCCAGCTCGGGACGGGTGGGGCCAACGTCCTGACTTTC. Translation gives CASSQLGTGGANVLTF. The chain combines TRBV2 with TRBJ2-6; D tentatively reads TRBD1 or TRBD2 (5 bases each). The V end was cut by 6 bases, the J end by 3 bases, with 15 bases between. From germline, CDR1 is SNHLY and CDR2 FYNNEI. The CDR3 length is 16 residues.

This clonotype has at least ten counts. V usage is TRBV6-1 and J usage is TRBJ2-7, with D possibly TRBD1 on 6 matching bases. CDR1 is MNHNS and CDR2 is SASEGT in the germline V gene. Deletions cut 6 bases from V and 3 bases from J, with 15 bases between. This CDR3 is built from 14 residues. CDR3 loop: CASRVPGALYEQYF. CDR3 coding DNA: TGTGCCAGCAGAGTCCCAGGGGCCCTCTACGAGCAGTACTTC.

V is TRBV18 and J is TRBJ1-1; D gene unclear. The CDR3 is made up of 15 amino acids. Germline V gene data show CDR1 as KGHSH and CDR2 as LQKENI. V was pared by 0 bases and J by 4 bases, with 12 bases between. The CDR3 DNA is TGTGCCAGCTCACCACCAGTGCGACCGGGCACTGAAGCTTTCTTT. It codes for CASSPPVRPGTEAFF.

This clonotype was seen more than once but under ten times. The CDR3 spells CASSSGRRETQYF. Here the CDR3 DNA reads TGCGCCAGCAGCTCAGGCAGGCGTGAGACCCAGTACTTC. The chain is built from TRBV5-1 and TRBJ2-5; D is ambiguous. The CDR3 loop spans 13 amino acids. V was pared by 3 bases and J by 5 bases, with 11 bases between. In germline, CDR1 is SGHRS, CDR2 YFSETQ. The variable domain in full, completed from reference TRBV5-1 and TRBJ2-5, reads KAGVTQTPRYLIKTRGQQVTLSCSPISGHRSVSWYQQTPGQGLQFLFEYFSETQRNKGNFPGRFSGRQFSNSRSEMNVSTLELGDSALYLCASSSGRRETQYFGPGTRLLVL.